This entry lists 3 T cell receptor beta chains sequenced from one sample in a study of blood T cell repertoires in COVID-19 (dated by TCRdb to about 2020). The library was made by the immunoSEQ multiplex PCR assay. The table comes from immuneACCESS by way of TCRdb, which keeps in-frame sequences with V and J called. Part of the clones is missing from these tables; in studies checked, under half for an unresolved V gene and the rest for unknown reasons. Recorded for this sample are about 120,000 clones; about 85% of them occurred a single time. The ten largest clones represent less than 15% of the sample. Material for sequencing was peripheral blood. These receptors were collected from a human donor in a cohort sampled during active COVID-19.

V usage is TRBV4-2 and J usage is TRBJ2-6; TRBD1 might be the D (8 bases). In germline, CDR1 is LGHNA, CDR2 YNFKEQ. This CDR3 spans 19 amino acids. V was clipped by 0 bases and J by 0 bases, with 15 bases between them. In DNA, the CDR3 is TGTGCCAGCAGCCAAGAGGGGGGGACAGGAGTCTCTGGGGCCAACGTCCTGACTTTC. Translation: CASSQEGGTGVSGANVLTF.

The V and J genes are TRBV11-2 and TRBJ1-5, with D unresolved. V lost 2 bases and J lost 0, with 5 bases in between. The CDR3 has 14 residues. Germline V lookup: CDR1 SGHAT, CDR2 FQNNGV. CDR3 DNA sequence: TGTGCCAGCAGCTTATATTATAGCAATCAGCCCCAGCATTTT. Translation: CASSLYYSNQPQHF. The variable domain in full, with the rest retrieved from reference TRBV11-2 and TRBJ1-5, is EAGVAQSPRYKIIEKRQSVAFWCNPISGHATLYWYQQILGQGPKLLIQFQNNGVVDDSQLPKDRFSAERLKGVDSTLKIQPAKLEDSAVYLCASSLYYSNQPQHFGDGTRLSIL.

The chain employs TRBV29-1 and TRBJ2-7; possible D gene TRBD2, 5 bases. The germline CDR1 and CDR2 sequences are SQVTM and ANQGSEA. The CDR3 is made up of 12 amino acids. Between the trimmed V and J ends, which lost 5 bases and 6 bases, there was a span of 14 bases. The CDR3 loop is CSVLPYSGEQYF. The CDR3 DNA reads as TGCAGCGTTCTCCCTTACAGCGGCGAGCAGTACTTC.